The 23 T cell receptor beta chains below were found in one sample sequenced in a study of T cells in Graves' hyperthyroidism and ophthalmopathy (dated by TCRdb to between 2018 and 2021). Library generation was performed with multiplex PCR. Sequencing took place on an Illumina HiSeq 2000. The TCR beta CDR3 regions were amplified from the RNA transcripts. The TCR CDR3 was subjected to a first round of RT-PCR using the HTBI primer set and the Qiagen OneStep RT-PCR kit. The public sequencing data were trimmed at Q25 with fastp and processed into clonotypes with MiXCR by TCRdb, which kept only in-frame beta chains. Every entry covers one CDR3 protein and lists the most common genes and DNA from its rows. This sample comprises roughly 96,000 distinct CDR3 sequences, about 51% of them detected only once. The ten most abundant clones make up 27% of the sample. What was sequenced was blood. The receptors were sampled from a woman in her forties with Graves' hyperthyroidism.

This clonotype was seen at least ten times. CDR3 in DNA: TGTGCCAGCAGCTTGCCGGGACTAGCGTCCTACGAGCAGTACTTC. Residues: CASSLPGLASYEQYF. The chain is built from TRBV5-6 and TRBJ2-7, with 10 bases lining up with TRBD2. The CDR3 is 15 amino acids. The germline gives CDR1 SGHDT, CDR2 YYEEEE. Losses at the gene ends were 1 base for V and 1 base for J; bases not matched to a gene: 2.

This clonotype was found once. V usage is TRBV7-9 and J usage is TRBJ1-1; a possible D gene is TRBD1 (6 bases). This CDR3 spans 16 amino acids. In germline, CDR1 is SEHNR, CDR2 FQNEAQ (reference sequence). V dropped 5 bases and J dropped 1 base, with 17 bases sitting between them. In nucleotides, the CDR3 is TGTGCCAGCAGCCGAGTGGCGGGGGGCGCGAACACTGAAGCTTTCTTT. It is translated as CASSRVAGGANTEAFF.

The rearrangement joins TRBV7-8 to TRBJ2-5; 7 bases line up with TRBD2. Germline loops: CDR1 SGHVS, CDR2 FQNEAQ. The V gene end was trimmed by 1 base and the J gene end by 2 bases; junction bases not matched to a gene: 7. The CDR3 consists of 16 residues. The CDR3 DNA sequence: TGTGCCAGCAGCTTAGTCGTGTCGGGAGGACAAGAGACCCAGTACTTC. This encodes CASSLVVSGGQETQYF. Drawing the rest from reference TRBV7-8 and TRBJ2-5, the complete variable domain is GAGVSQSPRYKVAKRGQDVALRCDPISGHVSLFWYQQALGQGPEFLTYFQNEAQLDKSGLPSDRFFAERPEGSVSTLKIQRTQQEDSAVYLCASSLVVSGGQETQYFGPGTRLLVL.

This clonotype is a singleton in its sample. This could be a read error, since a much larger clone is one nucleotide away. This sequence joins TRBV10-3 and TRBJ1-6, with D hard to call. The CDR3 is 13 residues long. In germline, CDR1 is ENHRY, CDR2 SYGVKD. The CDR3 spells CATESSYNSPFHF. In nucleotides, the CDR3 is TGTGCCACGGAGAGCTCCTATAATTCACCCTTCCACTTT.

V is TRBV15 and J is TRBJ2-2; D is possibly TRBD1 (6 bases). The length of the CDR3 is 16 residues. The germline CDR1 and CDR2 sequences are LNHNV and YYDKDF (reference sequence). V was shortened by 4 bases and J by 1 base, with 13 bases between the two germline ends. The CDR3 loop is CATSTLLTGNTGELFF. The CDR3 DNA sequence: TGTGCCACCAGCACCTTACTGACAGGGAACACCGGGGAGCTGTTTTTT.

This clonotype was detected many times. The chain has TRBV7-2 and TRBJ2-7; D unclear. Trimming removed 2 bases at V and 1 base at J, with 12 bases between. CDR3 length: 15 amino acids. CDR1 SGHTA and CDR2 FQGNSA come from the germline V gene. The CDR3 DNA reads TGTGCCAGCAGCTTATCGGTTTTCGGATCCTACGAGCAGTACTTC. This sequence encodes CASSLSVFGSYEQYF.

CDR3 sequence: CAIRGEDYGYTF. Here the CDR3 DNA reads TGTGCCATCAGGGGGGAGGACTATGGCTACACCTTC. This chain joins TRBV10-3 and TRBJ1-2; tentative D call: TRBD1 (5 bases). The CDR3 has 12 residues. V lost 6 bases to trimming and J lost 3 bases, with 8 bases between them. CDR1 is ENHRY and CDR2 is SYGVKD in the germline V gene.

This clonotype was recorded at least ten times. V gene TRBV6-5 combines with J gene TRBJ1-2; 11 nucleotides line up with TRBD1. This CDR3 comprises 17 residues. Trimming cost V 6 bases and J 7 bases; bases outside gene matches: 16. Germline values: CDR1 MNHEY, CDR2 SVGAGI. CDR3 protein: CASSQTRTGGAMLGYTF. CDR3 nucleotides: TGTGCCAGCAGCCAGACCCGGACAGGGGGCGCAATGCTTGGCTACACCTTC.

The J gene is TRBJ2-7, the V gene TRBV29-1; maybe TRBD2 (5 bases). This CDR3 comprises 12 residues. V was trimmed by 5 bases and J by 5 bases, leaving 13 bases between them. Per the germline V gene, CDR1 is SQVTM and CDR2 is ANQGSEA. DNA of the CDR3: TGCAGCGTTATCTATCCGGGGAACGAGCAGTACTTC. It codes for CSVIYPGNEQYF.

This clonotype was recorded many times. This chain connects TRBV4-1 to TRBJ2-7, with 7 bases lining up with TRBD1. V dropped 5 bases and J dropped 3; count of bases not matched to a gene: 7. The CDR3 runs to 14 residues. Germline loops: CDR1 MGHRA, CDR2 YSYEKL. As DNA, the CDR3 is TGCGCCAGCAGCAGGTGGACAGGAGACTACGAGCAGTACTTC. The encoded protein is CASSRWTGDYEQYF.

V and J are TRBV2 and TRBJ1-6; D remains unclear. V was cut by 1 base and J by 4 bases, with 5 bases left in between. The CDR3 extends over 14 amino acids. Germline CDR1 SNHLY, CDR2 FYNNEI. The CDR3 loop is CASSEGGYNSPLHF. The DNA for the CDR3 is TGTGCCAGCAGTGAAGGGGGTTATAATTCACCCCTCCACTTT.

This clonotype showed up many times. This sequence joins TRBV14 and TRBJ2-7, with TRBD1 as a possible D gene (6 bases). Trimming removed 8 bases at V and 0 bases at J, with 14 bases between. The germline gives CDR1 SGHDN, CDR2 FVKESK. The CDR3 consists of 14 residues. This chain's CDR3 is CASRRGQSSYEQYF. CDR3 nucleotides: TGTGCCAGCCGGCGAGGACAGAGCTCCTACGAGCAGTACTTC.

This clonotype was seen a handful of times. This rearrangement joins TRBV7-9 to TRBJ1-5, with 7 positions matching TRBD1. CDR3 length equals 15 residues. Germline V CDR1 and CDR2: SEHNR, FQNEAQ (reference sequence). The ends lost 6 bases at V and 5 bases at J; junction bases unmatched: 10. Here the CDR3 DNA reads TGTGCCAGCAGAGTCGCCAGGGGGATATATCAGCCCCAGCATTTT. It translates to CASRVARGIYQPQHF.

The chain joins TRBV5-1 to TRBJ1-5; possible D gene TRBD1, 5 bases. Trimming stripped 2 bases from V and 11 bases from J, with 20 bases between. Germline V gene data show CDR1 as SGHRS and CDR2 as YFSETQ. The length of the CDR3 is 15 residues. CDR3 bases: TGCGCCAGCAGCTTCGGGACTAGTTTTCGGGAGACCCAGCATTTT. Translated, it gives CASSFGTSFRETQHF.

The chain links TRBV7-2 to TRBJ1-3, with a weak D call TRBD1 (5 bases). Germline CDR1 SGHTA, CDR2 FQGNSA. The CDR3 has 18 amino acids. Trimming shortened V by 1 base and J by 0 bases, and 16 bases separated the two germline ends. DNA for the CDR3: TGTGCCAGCAGCTTAGGGGAGCGGGGGAGGCCCTCTGGAAACACCATATATTTT. Translated: CASSLGERGRPSGNTIYF.

This rearrangement joins TRBV7-8 to TRBJ2-5; D ambiguous. CDR3 size: 16 residues. Deletions cut 6 bases from V and 9 bases from J, with 26 bases between. Germline V CDR1 and CDR2: SGHVS, FQNEAQ. The CDR3 reads CASRLPSGDSNQPQYF. The CDR3 DNA follows: TGTGCCAGCAGACTGCCCTCGGGTGATAGCAATCAGCCCCAGTACTTC.

CDR3 sequence (DNA): TGTGCCAGCAGCTTCATTGGGCAGGGGGCGACTGGCTTAAACACCATATATTTT. Translation gives CASSFIGQGATGLNTIYF. The chain has TRBV7-2 and TRBJ1-3, with 8 bases lining up with TRBD1. The CDR3 consists of 18 residues. Germline V gives CDR1 SGHTA, CDR2 FQGNSA. Trimming cost V 3 bases and J 6 bases; bases outside gene matches: 16.

J is TRBJ2-6 and V is TRBV4-1; D is undetermined. Germline values: CDR1 MGHRA, CDR2 YSYEKL. The length of the CDR3 is 15 residues. Trimming stripped 0 bases from V and 4 bases from J, with 7 bases between. CDR3 loop: CASSQDGYGANVLTF. The CDR3 bases are TGCGCCAGCAGCCAAGATGGGTACGGGGCCAACGTCCTGACTTTC.

V usage is TRBV6-5 and J usage is TRBJ1-5; D unresolved. The germline V and J ends were trimmed by 2 bases and 1 base, with 3 bases remaining between them. The CDR3 is 13 residues long. The germline V gene has CDR1 MNHEY and CDR2 SVGAGI. CDR3 loop: CASSYRSNQPQHF. DNA of the CDR3: TGTGCCAGCAGTTACCGAAGCAATCAGCCCCAGCATTTT.

Concerning this clonotype itself: Relative to the germline gene, one junction end is altered; a read error may explain this. This chain uses TRBV2 with TRBJ2-7; unclear D gene. The germline gives CDR1 SNHLY, CDR2 FYNNEI. The CDR3 length is 15 residues. CDR3 in amino acids: CASSGRHGPTYEQYF. In DNA, the CDR3 is TGTGCTAGCAGTGGTCGGCATGGACCCACCTACGAGCAGTACTTC.

The chain is built from TRBV20-1 and TRBJ1-5; tentative D call: TRBD1 (5 bases). With 3 bases removed from V and 7 bases from J, the gap between germline ends came to 10 bases. The germline CDR1 and CDR2 sequences are DFQATT and SNEGSKA (reference sequence). The CDR3 loop spans 12 amino acids. The CDR3: CSASQGGQPQHF. Written as DNA, the CDR3 is TGCAGTGCTAGTCAGGGAGGACAGCCCCAGCATTTT.

This clonotype was recorded many times. The gene calls are TRBV12-3 or TRBV12-4 and TRBJ2-2, with a possible D match to TRBD1 (5 bases). The CDR3 spans 15 residues. Trimming shortened V by 3 bases and J by 5 bases, and 13 bases separated the two germline ends. Here the CDR3 reads CASSFLQGGTGELFF. CDR3 DNA sequence: TGTGCCAGCAGTTTTCTGCAGGGCGGAACCGGGGAGCTGTTTTTT.

The chain has TRBV7-8 and TRBJ2-5; tentative D call: TRBD1 (5 bases). V was clipped by 4 bases and J by 5 bases, with 23 bases between them. This CDR3 is built from 17 residues. Germline-derived CDR1 and CDR2 are SGHVS and FQNEAQ. The CDR3 spells CASSSLNQPQGGETQYF. CDR3 nucleotides: TGTGCCAGCAGCTCCCTGAATCAGCCCCAGGGTGGGGAGACCCAGTACTTC. Complete variable domain (other parts from reference TRBV7-8 and TRBJ2-5): GAGVSQSPRYKVAKRGQDVALRCDPISGHVSLFWYQQALGQGPEFLTYFQNEAQLDKSGLPSDRFFAERPEGSVSTLKIQRTQQEDSAVYLCASSSLNQPQGGETQYFGPGTRLLVL.